This T cell receptor beta chain was recovered during a study of cytomegalovirus exposure and HLA in healthy donors. Background on the study: A subsequent analysis stated that the approximately 120 validation repertoires were run on the same platform as the roughly 620 first-cohort repertoires.

Study-level results: The study put some 150 TCR beta chains on its list as cytomegalovirus-associated. CMV antigen specificity was confirmed in vitro for three CMV-associated chains. Within the approximately 120 validation repertoires, first-cohort TCR clusters tended to co-occur, according to a later analysis.

The CDR3 has 16 residues. Germline loops: CDR1 SGHTA, CDR2 FQGTGA. Trimming cost V 5 bases and J 4 bases; bases outside gene matches: 8. Produced via immunoSEQ multiplex PCR; TCRdb's table is partial and in-frame only. The data show over 150,000 clones, with roughly 91% seen just once and approximately 10% held by the top ten. A remark on this clone: Its target is unknown.

Sequencing used PBMCs. The clonotype was recovered from a woman younger than 30 in good health and CMV-seropositive. The rearrangement links TRBV7-3 to TRBJ2-3; 11 bases map to TRBD1. CDR3 nucleotides: TGTGCCAGCAGCGCCTACTCGGGACAGGGGGCAGATACGCAGTATTTT. This codes for CASSAYSGQGADTQYF. The full variable domain, with the rest looked up from reference TRBV7-3 and TRBJ2-3, is GAGVSQTPSNKVTEKGKYVELRCDPISGHTALYWYRQSLGQGPEFLIYFQGTGAADDSGLPNDRFFAVRPEGSVSTLKIQRTERGDSAVYLCASSAYSGQGADTQYFGPGTRLTVL.